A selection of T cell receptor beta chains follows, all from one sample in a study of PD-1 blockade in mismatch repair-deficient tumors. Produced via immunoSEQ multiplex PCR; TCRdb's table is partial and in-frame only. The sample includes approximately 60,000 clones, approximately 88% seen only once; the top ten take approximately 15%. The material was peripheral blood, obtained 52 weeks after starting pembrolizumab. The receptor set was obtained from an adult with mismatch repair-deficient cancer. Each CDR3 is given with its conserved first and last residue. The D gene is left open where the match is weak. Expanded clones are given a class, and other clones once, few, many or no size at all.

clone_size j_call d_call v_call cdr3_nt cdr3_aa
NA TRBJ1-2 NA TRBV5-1 TGCGCCAGCAGCCGGACCTTAGATGGCTACACCTTC CASSRTLDGYTF
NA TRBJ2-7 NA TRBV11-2 TGTGCCAGCAGCTTAGCGCCAGGGCCCTCCTACGAGCAGTACTTC CASSLAPGPSYEQYF
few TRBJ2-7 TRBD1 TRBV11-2 TGTGCCAGCAGCCCACTGACAGGGAAGGACTACGAGCAGTACTTC CASSPLTGKDYEQYF
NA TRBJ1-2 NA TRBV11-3 TGTGCCAGCAGCTTTAGGGGATCCTATGGCTACACCTTC CASSFRGSYGYTF
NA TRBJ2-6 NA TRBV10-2 TGCGCCAGCAGTGAGAGAGGGGCCAACGTCCTGACTTTC CASSERGANVLTF
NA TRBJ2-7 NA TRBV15 TGTGCCACCAGCATATCACAGGGTCTCTACGAGCAGTACTTC CATSISQGLYEQYF
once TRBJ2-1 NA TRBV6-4 TGTGCCAGCAGTGATGACAGGTACAATGAGCAGTTCTTC CASSDDRYNEQFF
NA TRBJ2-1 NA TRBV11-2 TGTGCCAGCGGACGCCCCGAGGACTTTCCCCCCTACAATGAGCAGTTCTTC CASGRPEDFPPYNEQFF
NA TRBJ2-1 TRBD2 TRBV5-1 TGCGCCAGCAGCTGGGGACTAGCGGCTTACAATGAGCAGTTCTTC CASSWGLAAYNEQFF
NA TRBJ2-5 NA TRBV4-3 TGCGCCAGCAGCCCTGACAGCGCCCAAGAGACCCAGTACTTC CASSPDSAQETQYF
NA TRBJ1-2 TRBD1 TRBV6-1 TGTGCCAGCAGTGACCATATGACAGGGGGCGCTTTCTATGGCTACACCTTC CASSDHMTGGAFYGYTF